The sequence of this T cell receptor beta chain was determined in a study of T cell changes during pregnancy in multiple sclerosis. Method: immunoSEQ multiplex PCR; TCRdb's copy keeps in-frame clones and lacks some. Here the sample spans around 57,000 clones, 80% to 90% being singletons. Germline V lookup: CDR1 SGHDT, CDR2 YYEEEE. Germline trimming cut 2 bases from V and 9 bases from J; bases unmatched to any gene: 5. This CDR3 spans 14 amino acids. This TCR was recovered from a female donor with multiple sclerosis, enrolled in a pregnancy study. The chain employs TRBV5-6 and TRBJ1-6; 7 positions match TRBD1. The sequencing used peripheral blood, collected in the first trimester of pregnancy. The CDR3 nucleotides read TGTGCCAGCAGCTTAGAGGGGGCCGCTTCACCCCTCCACTTT. Translation gives CASSLEGAASPLHF.